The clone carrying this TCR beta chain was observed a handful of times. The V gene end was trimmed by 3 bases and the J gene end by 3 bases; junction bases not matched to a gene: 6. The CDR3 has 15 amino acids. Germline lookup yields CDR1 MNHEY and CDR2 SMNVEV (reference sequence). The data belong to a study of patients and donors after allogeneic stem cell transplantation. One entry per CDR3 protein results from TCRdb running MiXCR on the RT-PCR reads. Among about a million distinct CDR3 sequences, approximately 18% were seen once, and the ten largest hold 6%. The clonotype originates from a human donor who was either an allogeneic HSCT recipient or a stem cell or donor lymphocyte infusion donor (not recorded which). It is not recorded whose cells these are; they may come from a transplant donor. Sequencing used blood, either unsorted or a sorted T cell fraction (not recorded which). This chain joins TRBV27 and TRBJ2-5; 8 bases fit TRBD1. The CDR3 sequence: CASSFLPTGEETQYF. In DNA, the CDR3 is TGTGCCAGCAGTTTCCTACCGACAGGGGAAGAGACCCAGTACTTC.